This passage covers 32 T cell receptor beta chains from one sample sequenced in a study of CD8 T cells in acute hepatitis C reinfection. Time point specified: at least 347 days after estimated infection, following spontaneous clearance. Sequencing of hepatitis C virus-specific cells was done ex vivo rather than after in vitro expansion. Study-level results: Overrepresentation in the naive pool did not explain the preferential TRBV04 and TRBV06 usage seen in all groups.

Produced via immunoSEQ multiplex PCR; TCRdb's table is partial and in-frame only. Of 2,500 or so clones listed, roughly two thirds are singletons. The sample here was HCV NS3-1073 tetramer-sorted CD8+ T cells from PBMCs, taken at follow-up. Source of these receptors: a man between 35 and 55 years old who spontaneously cleared hepatitis C infection.

The CDR3 loop reads CASSSTSGSSYEQYF. CDR3 nucleotides: TGCGCCAGCAGCTCCACTAGCGGGTCTTCCTACGAGCAGTACTTC. This chain joins TRBV5-1 and TRBJ2-7; TRBD2 agrees at 9 bases. CDR3 length: 15 residues. Germline-derived CDR1 and CDR2 are SGHRS and YFSETQ. After removal of 3 bases from V and 1 base from J, the junction contained 5 bases not matched to a gene. Drawing the rest from reference TRBV5-1 and TRBJ2-7, the complete variable domain is KAGVTQTPRYLIKTRGQQVTLSCSPISGHRSVSWYQQTPGQGLQFLFEYFSETQRNKGNFPGRFSGRQFSNSRSEMNVSTLELGDSALYLCASSSTSGSSYEQYFGPGTRLTVT.

This clone was seen only a few times. The genes are TRBV9 and TRBJ2-3; D gene uncertain. Germline lookup yields CDR1 SGDLS and CDR2 YYNGEE. The CDR3 consists of 12 residues. V was clipped by 7 bases and J by 5 bases, with 11 bases between them. The CDR3 coding sequence is TGTGCCAGCGGCTACAGTGGAGATACGCAGTATTTT. Its protein is CASGYSGDTQYF.

The V and J genes are TRBV19 and TRBJ1-2; 9 bases agree with TRBD1. Germline V gene lookup returns CDR1 LNHDA and CDR2 SQIVND (reference sequence). CDR3 length: 15 residues. V dropped 9 bases and J dropped 8; count of bases not matched to a gene: 16. The CDR3 reads CASRTLAGTGSGYTF. The CDR3 DNA follows: TGTGCCAGCAGGACTTTAGCCGGGACAGGGAGCGGCTACACCTTC.

The V call is TRBV6-4, the J call TRBJ2-1; 7 bases align to TRBD2. Per the germline V gene, CDR1 is MRHNA and CDR2 is SNTAGT. J lost 3 bases, V lost 4 bases, and 9 bases had no gene match. The CDR3 runs 16 residues. The CDR3 sequence: CASSVGGGAGYNEQFF. The DNA for the CDR3 is TGTGCCAGCAGTGTCGGCGGGGGAGCGGGCTACAATGAGCAGTTCTTC.

This chain links TRBV6-1 with TRBJ2-7, with 7 bases lining up with TRBD1. The CDR3 loop spans 16 amino acids. Germline V gene data show CDR1 as MNHNS and CDR2 as SASEGT. V was pared by 0 bases and J by 9 bases, with 14 bases of the junction left unmatched. The CDR3 loop reads CASSEAMISTGAPQYF. In DNA, the CDR3 is TGTGCCAGCAGTGAAGCGATGATTTCAACAGGGGCGCCGCAGTACTTC.

This clone was counted only a few times. V and J are TRBV6-6 and TRBJ2-7; D is unresolved. This CDR3 is built from 16 residues. Germline V gene data show CDR1 as MNHNY and CDR2 as SVGAGI (reference sequence). Trimming pared 0 bases from V and 0 bases from J, leaving 12 bases between. CDR3 bases: TGTGCCAGCAGTTACTCCTCCACCTTCCACTCCTACGAGCAGTACTTC. This codes for CASSYSSTFHSYEQYF.

This clone has only one observation. The chain links TRBV28 to TRBJ2-2; the D call may be TRBD1 or TRBD2 (6 bases each). Germline lookup yields CDR1 MDHEN and CDR2 SYDVKM. Trimming took off 8 bases at V and 3 bases at J, with 19 bases between the two ends. The CDR3 covers 16 residues. This CDR3 reads CASLLGAEGDTGELFF. CDR3 nucleotides: TGTGCCAGCCTCTTGGGGGCGGAGGGGGACACCGGGGAGCTGTTTTTT.

This clone was counted a few times. The chain uses TRBV6-5 and TRBJ1-1, with D tentatively TRBD1 (6 bases). Deletions cut 0 bases from V and 5 bases from J, with 13 bases between. The CDR3 is made up of 15 amino acids. Germline CDR1 MNHEY, CDR2 SVGAGI. The CDR3 DNA reads TGTGCCAGCAGTTACTCGTCTAGGGGGAGGACTGAAGCTTTCTTT. Protein product: CASSYSSRGRTEAFF.

The V gene is TRBV6-5, the J gene TRBJ2-5; 10 positions agree with TRBD1. Germline-derived CDR1 and CDR2 are MNHEY and SVGAGI. This CDR3 has 15 amino acids. V dropped 0 bases and J dropped 5; count of bases not matched to a gene: 3. For the CDR3, the DNA is TGTGCCAGCAGTTACTCGACAGGGGGCGCGGAGACCCAGTACTTC. Its protein is CASSYSTGGAETQYF.

This chain joins TRBV27 and TRBJ1-6, with 7 bases lining up with TRBD1. After removal of 5 bases from V and 5 bases from J, the junction contained 6 bases not matched to a gene. The CDR3 length is 15 residues. Germline CDR1 MNHEY, CDR2 SMNVEV (reference sequence). CDR3 sequence reads: CASSGWDRDNSPLHF. The CDR3, as DNA: TGTGCCAGCAGTGGCTGGGACAGAGATAATTCACCCCTCCACTTT.

The chain recombines TRBV4-1 with TRBJ2-1; 9 bases are a match to TRBD2. Germline V lookup: CDR1 MGHRA, CDR2 YSYEKL. The CDR3 spans 17 residues. V gave up 2 bases and J gave up 1 base; unmatched junction bases: 6. CDR3 residues: CASSQQGLAGSYNEQFF. DNA for the CDR3: TGCGCCAGCAGCCAACAGGGGCTAGCGGGATCCTACAATGAGCAGTTCTTC.

The chain recombines TRBV9 with TRBJ2-7, with D maybe TRBD1 (5 bases). Germline CDR1 reads SGDLS; CDR2 reads YYNGEE. The length of the CDR3 is 15 residues. Trimming removed 4 bases from V and 0 bases from J, with 14 bases in between. As DNA, the CDR3 is TGTGCCAGCAGCACAGGACCCTTTAGCTCCTACGAGCAGTACTTC. This translates into CASSTGPFSSYEQYF.

The chain employs TRBV29-1 and TRBJ2-7; possible D gene TRBD1, 6 bases. The CDR3 extends over 12 amino acids. Germline lookup yields CDR1 SQVTM and CDR2 ANQGSEA. Trimming left V 7 bases short and J 1 base short, with 11 bases between. The CDR3, as DNA: TGCAGCGCCCGGGACATATCCTACGAGCAGTACTTC. It codes for CSARDISYEQYF.

The genes are TRBV7-8 and TRBJ1-1; D is unclear. Trimming took off 1 base at V and 7 bases at J, with 7 bases between the two ends. Germline CDR1 is SGHVS and CDR2 is FQNEAQ. CDR3 size: 12 residues. DNA for the CDR3: TGTGCCAGCAGCTTAGGGTCGCGTGAAGCTTTCTTT. Encoded protein: CASSLGSREAFF. The full variable domain, in which reference TRBV7-8 and TRBJ1-1 provide the parts outside the CDR3, is GAGVSQSPRYKVAKRGQDVALRCDPISGHVSLFWYQQALGQGPEFLTYFQNEAQLDKSGLPSDRFFAERPEGSVSTLKIQRTQQEDSAVYLCASSLGSREAFFGQGTRLTVV.

To note about this clone: At one boundary the junction diverges from the germline segment, which might be a read error. The J gene is TRBJ2-7, the V gene TRBV5-4, with 10 positions matching TRBD2. Germline V CDR1 and CDR2: SGHNT, YYREEE (reference sequence). The CDR3 totals 17 residues. The CDR3 here is CASSQEIAAGGGDEQYF. The CDR3 coding sequence is TGCGCCAGCAGCCAAGAGATTGCAGCGGGAGGGGGCGACGAGCAGTACTTC.

The CDR3 spells CATGPAYNEQFF. The CDR3 DNA sequence: TGTGCCACGGGGCCCGCCTACAATGAGCAGTTCTTC. V usage is TRBV19 and J usage is TRBJ2-1, with D possibly called TRBD1 or TRBD2 (5 bases each). The length of the CDR3 is 12 residues. Trimming cost V 10 bases and J 2 bases, with 9 bases left between them. Per the germline V gene, CDR1 is LNHDA and CDR2 is SQIVND (reference sequence).

The gene calls are TRBV27 and TRBJ2-7, with 7 bases fitting TRBD1. Germline V gives CDR1 MNHEY, CDR2 SMNVEV (reference sequence). Trimming removed 6 bases from V and 1 base from J; junction bases left unmatched: 3. The CDR3 has 13 amino acids. The CDR3 spells CASRGDSSYEQYF. The CDR3 DNA follows: TGTGCCAGCAGAGGGGACAGTTCCTACGAGCAGTACTTC.

This chain uses TRBV6-1 with TRBJ1-2; TRBD1 aligns across 7 bases. V lost 5 bases, J lost 2 bases, and 2 bases stayed unmatched. In germline, CDR1 is MNHNS, CDR2 SASEGT. The CDR3 spans 13 residues. CDR3 loop: CASSTQGNYGYTF. CDR3 nucleotides: TGTGCCAGCAGTACACAGGGGAACTATGGCTACACCTTC.

CDR3: CASSQEIMAGGGETQYF. The CDR3 region has the DNA TGTGCCAGCAGCCAAGAAATAATGGCGGGGGGGGGAGAGACCCAGTACTTC. This chain joins TRBV4-2 and TRBJ2-5; 9 positions agree with TRBD2. The CDR3 covers 17 residues. V shed 0 bases, J shed 4 bases, and the junction held 9 bases outside the gene matches. Germline V gene data show CDR1 as LGHNA and CDR2 as YNFKEQ.

The V call is TRBV9, the J call TRBJ2-1, with unresolved D. The CDR3 totals 16 residues. Between the trimmed V and J ends, which lost 2 bases and 1 base, there was a span of 13 bases. Germline CDR1 reads SGDLS; CDR2 reads YYNGEE. CDR3 in amino acids: CASSVRPQTSYNEQFF. The DNA for the CDR3 is TGTGCCAGCAGCGTTCGCCCCCAAACGTCCTACAATGAGCAGTTCTTC.

This chain connects TRBV27 to TRBJ2-1; no firm D call. The length of the CDR3 is 13 residues. In germline, CDR1 is MNHEY, CDR2 SMNVEV (reference sequence). V gave up 4 bases and J gave up 7 bases, with 11 bases separating them. CDR3 region: CASSWSARNEQFF. The CDR3 DNA sequence: TGTGCCAGCAGTTGGTCCGCTAGGAATGAGCAGTTCTTC.

Turning to this clone: One end of the junction is discordant with germline, which a read error may explain. The chain links TRBV7-2 to TRBJ1-3; D gene ambiguous. The CDR3 loop spans 15 amino acids. Per germline, CDR1 SGHTA and CDR2 FQGNSA. CDR3 nucleotides: TGTGCCAGCAGCTTAGCCGTGAGCTCTGGAAGCACCATATATTTT. Amino acids: CASSLAVSSGSTIYF.

V and J are TRBV5-6 and TRBJ1-1; 8 positions match TRBD1. After removal of 2 bases from V and 7 bases from J, the junction contained 7 bases not matched to a gene. Germline V lookup: CDR1 SGHDT, CDR2 YYEEEE. This CDR3 has 14 residues. In DNA form, the CDR3 reads TGTGCCAGCAGCTTCCAGGGGGCGCGGGGTGAAGCTTTCTTT. Its protein is CASSFQGARGEAFF.

The table lists this clone with a few counts. The V and J genes are TRBV2 and TRBJ2-1; 8 nucleotides agree with TRBD2. This CDR3 has 16 residues. Germline CDR1 is SNHLY and CDR2 is FYNNEI. The trim removed 5 bases at V and 7 bases at J, leaving 13 bases unmatched. DNA of the CDR3: TGTGCCAGCAGTTCTACCGGGGGGGCCTCTGTAAATGAGCAGTTCTTC. It codes for CASSSTGGASVNEQFF.

The chain links TRBV7-3 to TRBJ2-2; 10 bases match TRBD2. This CDR3 contains 17 residues. V lost 3 bases and J lost 3; bases outside the gene matches: 7. CDR1 is SGHTA and CDR2 is FQGTGA in the germline V gene. The CDR3 DNA follows: TGTGCCAGCAGCTTCAGGCTAGCGGGAGTAGACACCGGGGAGCTGTTTTTT. It translates to CASSFRLAGVDTGELFF.

This chain links TRBV9 with TRBJ2-7; D gene unclear. The CDR3 length is 14 residues. In germline, CDR1 is SGDLS, CDR2 YYNGEE. V lost 3 bases to trimming and J lost 3 bases, with 13 bases between them. The CDR3 DNA follows: TGTGCCAGCAGCGCGGCGTCGCCAGGCTACGAGCAGTACTTC. Translating it yields CASSAASPGYEQYF.

By share, this clone ranks as large. CDR3 amino acids: CASGSGNTEAFF. The DNA of the CDR3 is TGTGCCAGCGGTTCGGGGAACACTGAAGCTTTCTTT. This sequence joins TRBV9 and TRBJ1-1; D uncertain. Germline CDR1 reads SGDLS; CDR2 reads YYNGEE. Trimming removed 7 bases at V and 1 base at J, with 8 bases between. CDR3 size: 12 residues.

This clone was seen a few times. The final CDR3 position lacks the conserved phenylalanine or tryptophan, pointing to a likely read error. The chain recombines TRBV19 with TRBJ1-6, with TRBD1 identical over 9 bases. J was trimmed by 9 bases and V by 5 bases; bases with no gene match: 5. This CDR3 contains 14 residues. The germline CDR1 and CDR2 sequences are LNHDA and SQIVND (reference sequence). The CDR3 spells CASSFTGGISPLHL. In DNA form, the CDR3 reads TGTGCCAGTAGTTTTACAGGGGGCATTTCACCCCTCCACCTT.

The rearrangement uses TRBV5-1 and TRBJ2-3, with a possible D match to TRBD2 (5 bases). This CDR3 region has 17 residues. Looked up from germline, CDR1 is SGHRS and CDR2 is YFSETQ. With 3 bases removed from V and 3 bases from J, the gap between germline ends came to 20 bases. The CDR3 DNA sequence: TGCGCCAGCAGCTCGATTGTTAAGCGGTTGGGGACAGATACGCAGTATTTT. Amino acid sequence: CASSSIVKRLGTDTQYF.

This sequence joins TRBV7-9 and TRBJ1-1; no reliable D call. This CDR3 has 12 amino acids. Germline V gene lookup returns CDR1 SEHNR and CDR2 FQNEAQ (reference sequence). Trimming shortened V by 6 bases and J by 6 bases, and 11 bases separated the two germline ends. The CDR3, as DNA: TGTGCCAGCAGTCCTGCCGGGGCTGAAGCTTTCTTT. Translated, it gives CASSPAGAEAFF.

The V gene is TRBV30, the J gene TRBJ2-7; D gene uncertain. Trimming stripped 0 bases from V and 2 bases from J, with 11 bases between. Germline loops: CDR1 GTSNPN, CDR2 SVGIG (reference sequence). The CDR3 length is 14 residues. CDR3: CAWSVPRIAYEQYF. DNA of the CDR3: TGTGCCTGGAGTGTACCCCGGATCGCCTACGAGCAGTACTTC.

The chain carries TRBV5-4 and TRBJ1-1; no clear D. Germline values: CDR1 SGHNT, CDR2 YYREEE (reference sequence). Deletions cut 1 base from V and 3 bases from J, with 1 base between. The CDR3 has 11 residues. Here the CDR3 reads CASSLYTEAFF. CDR3 sequence (DNA): TGTGCCAGCAGCTTGTACACTGAAGCTTTCTTT.